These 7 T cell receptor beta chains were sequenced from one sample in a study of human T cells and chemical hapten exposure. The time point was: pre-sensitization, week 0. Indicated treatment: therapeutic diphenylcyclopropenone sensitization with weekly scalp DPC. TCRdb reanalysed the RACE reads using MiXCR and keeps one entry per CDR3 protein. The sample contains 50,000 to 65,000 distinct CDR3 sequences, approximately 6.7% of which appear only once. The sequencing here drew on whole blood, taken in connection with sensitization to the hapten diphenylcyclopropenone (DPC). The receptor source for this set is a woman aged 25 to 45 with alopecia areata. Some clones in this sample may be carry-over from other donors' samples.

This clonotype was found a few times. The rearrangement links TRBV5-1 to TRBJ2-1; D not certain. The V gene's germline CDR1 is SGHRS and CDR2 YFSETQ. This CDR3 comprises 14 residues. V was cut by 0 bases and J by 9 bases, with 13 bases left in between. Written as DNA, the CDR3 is TGCGCCAGCAGCTTGGGATTTAAAGAAGGTGAGCAGTTCTTC. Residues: CASSLGFKEGEQFF.

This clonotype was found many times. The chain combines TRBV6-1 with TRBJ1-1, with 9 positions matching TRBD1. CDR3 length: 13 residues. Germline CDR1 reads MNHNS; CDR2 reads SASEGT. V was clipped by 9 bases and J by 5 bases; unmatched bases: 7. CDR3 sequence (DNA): TGTGCCAGTGCGGACAGGGGATTGACTGAAGCTTTCTTT. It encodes CASADRGLTEAFF.

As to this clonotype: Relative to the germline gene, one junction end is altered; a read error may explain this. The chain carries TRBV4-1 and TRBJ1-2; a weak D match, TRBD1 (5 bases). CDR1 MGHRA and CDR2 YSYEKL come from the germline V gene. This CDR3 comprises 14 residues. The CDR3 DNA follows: TGCGCCAGCAGCCAAGAAGGAGGGGTTGATGGCCACACCTTC. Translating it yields CASSQEGGVDGHTF.

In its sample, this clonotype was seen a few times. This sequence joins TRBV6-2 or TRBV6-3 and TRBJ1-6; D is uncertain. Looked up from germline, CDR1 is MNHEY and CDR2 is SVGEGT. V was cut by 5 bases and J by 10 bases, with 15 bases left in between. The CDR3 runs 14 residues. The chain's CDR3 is CASSQLDRRSPLHF. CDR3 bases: TGTGCCAGCAGTCAACTGGACCGGAGATCACCCCTCCACTTT.

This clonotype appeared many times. CDR3 nucleotide sequence: TGTGCCTGGAGTCAGGGGAATCAGCCCCAGCATTTT. Translation: CAWSQGNQPQHF. The chain joins TRBV30 to TRBJ1-5, with D maybe TRBD1 (6 bases). V lost 2 bases and J 4 bases, leaving 6 bases between the germline ends. The CDR3 contains 12 residues. CDR1 and CDR2 (germline): GTSNPN, SVGIG (reference sequence).

The CDR3 loop reads CASTQGRNNYGYTF. The CDR3 nucleotides read TGTGCCAGCACCCAGGGGCGAAATAACTATGGCTACACCTTC. The chain recombines TRBV6-5 with TRBJ1-2, with D possibly being TRBD1 (6 bases). The CDR3 is 14 residues long. The V end was cut by 7 bases, the J end by 1 base, with 13 bases between. Germline V lookup: CDR1 MNHEY, CDR2 SVGAGI.

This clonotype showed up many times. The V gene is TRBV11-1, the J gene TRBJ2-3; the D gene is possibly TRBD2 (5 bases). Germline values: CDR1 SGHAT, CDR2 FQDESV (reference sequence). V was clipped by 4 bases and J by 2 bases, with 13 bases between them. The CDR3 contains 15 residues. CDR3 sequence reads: CASSSGEGDTDTQYF. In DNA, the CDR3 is TGTGCCAGCAGCTCCGGAGAGGGTGACACAGATACGCAGTATTTT. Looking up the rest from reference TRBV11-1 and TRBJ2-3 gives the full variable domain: EAEVAQSPRYKITEKSQAVAFWCDPISGHATLYWYRQILGQGPELLVQFQDESVVDDSQLPKDRFSAERLKGVDSTLKIQPAELGDSAMYLCASSSGEGDTDTQYFGPGTRLTVL.